Presented here are 7 T cell receptor beta chains from one specimen sequenced in a study of tumor-infiltrating lymphocytes in primary liver carcinoma. From about 530 ng total RNA, TCR beta cDNA was generated with a primer in the constant region. Libraries of TCR beta came from three nested multiplex PCR rounds with slightly modified ARM-PCR. The two initial PCR rounds, around 10 cycles each, used TRBV1-TRBV30 forward and C-beta reverse primers. TCRdb analysed the multiplex PCR reads with MiXCR anew, one entry per CDR3 protein. Of nearly 200,000 distinct CDR3 sequences in the sample, 65% were seen once. Germline DNA was also extracted, and blood RNA was taken from unsorted whole blood. What was sequenced was peripheral blood. These receptors all come from a woman aged 55-69 years with primary liver carcinoma and hepatitis B virus infection.

The chain couples TRBV29-1 to TRBJ1-4; no clear D gene. The CDR3 length is 15 residues. V was trimmed by 5 bases and J by 2 bases, leaving 15 bases between them. CDR1 and CDR2 from the germline V gene are SQVTM and ANQGSEA. The CDR3 nucleotides are TGCAGCGTTCGCGAGGGCGGACCGACTAATGAAAAACTGTTTTTT. Its protein is CSVREGGPTNEKLFF.

In this sample, this clonotype turned up many times. The V and J genes are TRBV7-8 and TRBJ1-5; possibly TRBD1 for D (6 bases). Trimming stripped 5 bases from V and 6 bases from J, with 23 bases between. In germline, CDR1 is SGHVS, CDR2 FQNEAQ. The CDR3 runs to 17 residues. The CDR3 bases are TGTGCCAGCAGCCATAAAAAGGGGGAGGGACCCATTCAGCCCCAGCATTTT. Protein sequence: CASSHKKGEGPIQPQHF.

This clonotype appeared a few times. The CDR3 sequence: CASSLSLRGRLGVYEQYF. CDR3 DNA sequence: TGTGCCAGCAGTTTAAGCCTCAGGGGGCGGTTGGGGGTATACGAGCAGTACTTC. The chain uses TRBV12-3 or TRBV12-4 and TRBJ2-7; 8 bases are shared with TRBD1. Trimming took 2 bases from V and 4 from J; bases not matched to a gene: 16. The CDR3 extends over 18 amino acids.

This clonotype came up many times. The CDR3 reads CASSYRRSGGELFF. In nucleotides, the CDR3 is TGTGCCAGCAGTTATAGAAGGTCGGGCGGGGAGCTGTTTTTT. The chain carries TRBV6-5 and TRBJ2-2; D is uncertain. The CDR3 contains 14 residues. Trimming shortened V by 3 bases and J by 7 bases, and 12 bases separated the two germline ends. Germline CDR1 MNHEY, CDR2 SVGAGI.

The rearrangement uses TRBV25-1 and TRBJ2-2, with 12 bases that match TRBD2. Germline V CDR1 and CDR2: MGHDK, SYGVNS. The CDR3 consists of 16 residues. J lost 6 bases, V lost 3 bases, and 5 bases had no gene match. The CDR3 region is CASSDKTSGSPGELFF. DNA of the CDR3: TGTGCCAGCAGTGATAAGACTAGCGGGAGTCCCGGGGAGCTGTTTTTT.

In its sample, this clonotype was seen many times. The rearrangement uses TRBV12-3 or TRBV12-4 and TRBJ1-5; TRBD1 agrees at 10 bases. V was clipped by 6 bases and J by 6 bases; unmatched bases: 8. This CDR3 is 15 amino acids long. The CDR3 bases are TGTGCCAGCAGCGGAGGGACAGGGGTGGGTCAGCCCCAGCATTTT. Translation gives CASSGGTGVGQPQHF.

The rearrangement uses TRBV24-1 and TRBJ1-1; a possible D gene is TRBD1 (5 bases). Germline CDR1 reads KGHDR; CDR2 reads SFDVKD. Trimming removed 1 base from V and 8 bases from J, with 10 bases in between. The CDR3 spans 13 residues. The CDR3 nucleotides read TGTGCCACCAGTGATTTTGGGGGGAGAGAAGCTTTCTTT. Translation gives CATSDFGGREAFF.